This is a list of T cell receptor beta chains from one sample in a study of patients and donors after allogeneic stem cell transplantation. TCRdb reprocessed the RT-PCR reads via MiXCR and lists one record per CDR3 protein. The data contain roughly 960,000 distinct CDR3 sequences, more than 15% of them singletons. The specimen was blood, either unsorted or a sorted T cell fraction (not recorded which). These receptor sequences come from a human donor who was either an allogeneic HSCT recipient or a stem cell or donor lymphocyte infusion donor (not recorded which). It is not recorded whose cells these are; they may come from a transplant donor. The CDR3 runs from the conserved cysteine through the conserved F or W.

J	V	CDR3
TRBJ2-3	TRBV10-3	CATEGGPDTQYF
TRBJ2-7	TRBV20-1	CSARDPPTGSYEQYF
TRBJ2-7	TRBV6-2/TRBV6-3	CASSYSRQGTYEQYF
TRBJ1-4	TRBV20-1	CSVDTLEKLFF
TRBJ2-1	TRBV5-1	CASSLVGLALEQFF
TRBJ1-2	TRBV30	CAWNGGQGSQYGYTF
TRBJ2-1	TRBV4-2	CASSQARPGGHNEQFF
TRBJ2-1	TRBV12-3/TRBV12-4	CASSLGYTEQFF
TRBJ2-3	TRBV15	CATSRERGVSYTDTQYF
TRBJ2-2	TRBV7-9	CASSAPGGTGELFF
TRBJ1-6	TRBV7-3	CASSRQGMTSPLHF
TRBJ1-2	TRBV9	CASSVAPRGSYGYTF
TRBJ1-1	TRBV13	CASSLRDRRGVNTEAFF
TRBJ2-5	TRBV21-1	CAFGHEQETQYF
TRBJ2-5	TRBV27	CASSLPGQEETQYF
TRBJ2-7	TRBV20-1	CSARDDRTWEQYF
TRBJ2-7	TRBV12-3/TRBV12-4	CASSPGQGFYF
TRBJ2-7	TRBV12-3/TRBV12-4	CASSPQAGRPFYEQYF
TRBJ2-5	TRBV12-3/TRBV12-4	CASSPITGGSGETQYF
TRBJ2-5	TRBV7-9	CASSLARTGKETQYF
TRBJ2-1	TRBV24-1	CATSGVPGFFEQFF
TRBJ1-2	TRBV12-3/TRBV12-4	CASRGGRSPYTF
TRBJ1-4	TRBV27	CASSFSRFNEKLFF
TRBJ2-7	TRBV12-3/TRBV12-4	CASSPGLPREQYF
TRBJ2-3	TRBV20-1	CSARRRPSTDTQYF
TRBJ2-3	TRBV5-1	CASSLLSLAGADTQYF
TRBJ2-2	TRBV5-6	CASSLSGSGELFF
TRBJ1-5	TRBV6-2/TRBV6-3	CASTPTGAAPAQHF
TRBJ1-1	TRBV24-1	CATSDPGGGNTEAFF
TRBJ2-7	TRBV6-5	CASSYSPGQGLEQYF
TRBJ1-1	TRBV20-1	CSAPPSMNTEAFF
TRBJ2-7	TRBV9	CASSANSRDRTYEQYF
TRBJ2-1	TRBV9	CASSAPGQGDEQFF
TRBJ1-5	TRBV20-1	CSARDRPRDQPQHF
TRBJ2-7	TRBV5-1	CASSSGRTVSSYEQYF
TRBJ2-5	TRBV10-3	CAISEPGTGDPPQETQYF
TRBJ1-2	TRBV9	CASSVAATGQNGGYTF
TRBJ1-6	TRBV7-2	CASTTRAGSYNSPLHF
TRBJ1-3	TRBV3-1	CASSPSQGNTIYF
TRBJ2-7	TRBV24-1	CATSDFPGDEQYF
TRBJ2-7	TRBV20-1	CSAVGIGAYSYEQYF
TRBJ1-2	TRBV25-1	CASSESGGGYGYTF
TRBJ2-6	TRBV12-3/TRBV12-4	CASSYRPGANVLTF
TRBJ2-2	TRBV27	CASSPNDSPRGTGELFF
TRBJ2-7	TRBV7-2	CASEGWDEQYF
TRBJ1-4	TRBV19	CASSIVRHEKLFF
TRBJ2-3	TRBV15	CATRAGGADTQYF
TRBJ2-2	TRBV6-1	CASSATSGGRGTGELFF
TRBJ2-7	TRBV10-3	CAINTSGGPSYEQYF